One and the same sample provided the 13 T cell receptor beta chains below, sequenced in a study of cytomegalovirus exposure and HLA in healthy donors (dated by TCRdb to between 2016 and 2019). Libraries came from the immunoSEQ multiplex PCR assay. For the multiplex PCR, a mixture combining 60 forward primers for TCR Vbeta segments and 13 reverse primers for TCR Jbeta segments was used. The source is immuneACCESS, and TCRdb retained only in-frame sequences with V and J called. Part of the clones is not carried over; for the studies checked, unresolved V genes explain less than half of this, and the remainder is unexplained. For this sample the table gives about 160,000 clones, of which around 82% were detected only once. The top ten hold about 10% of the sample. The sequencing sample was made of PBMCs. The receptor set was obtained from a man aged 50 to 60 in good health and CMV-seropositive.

The CDR3 DNA reads TGTGCCAGTAGCCTCCGGGGGGGGGCGGATAATTCACCCCTCCACTTT. Translating it yields CASSLRGGADNSPLHF. The chain employs TRBV19 and TRBJ1-6, with D possibly TRBD1 on 6 matching bases. The CDR3 sequence is 16 residues long. Germline CDR1 and CDR2: LNHDA and SQIVND (reference sequence). Trimming took 6 bases from V and 5 from J, leaving 17 bases between them.

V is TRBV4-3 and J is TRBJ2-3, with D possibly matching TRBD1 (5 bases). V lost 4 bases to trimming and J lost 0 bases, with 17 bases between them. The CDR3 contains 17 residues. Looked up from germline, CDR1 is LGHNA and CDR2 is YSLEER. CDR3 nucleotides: TGCGCCAGCAGCCTTGAGGACCAGGGCCCTAGCACAGATACGCAGTATTTT. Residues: CASSLEDQGPSTDTQYF.

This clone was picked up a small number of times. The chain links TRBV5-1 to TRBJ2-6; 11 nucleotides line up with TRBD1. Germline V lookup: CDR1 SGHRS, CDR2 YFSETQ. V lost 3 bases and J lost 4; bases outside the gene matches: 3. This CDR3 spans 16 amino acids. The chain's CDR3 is CASSWTGGGGANVLTF. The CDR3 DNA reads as TGCGCCAGCAGCTGGACAGGGGGCGGAGGGGCCAACGTCCTGACTTTC.

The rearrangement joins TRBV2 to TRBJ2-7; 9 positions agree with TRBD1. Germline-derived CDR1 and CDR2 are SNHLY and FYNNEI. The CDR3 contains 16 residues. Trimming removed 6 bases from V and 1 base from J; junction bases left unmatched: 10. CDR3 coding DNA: TGTGCCAGCAGGAGGGCCGCGGGACAGGGTTCCTACGAGCAGTACTTC. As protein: CASRRAAGQGSYEQYF.

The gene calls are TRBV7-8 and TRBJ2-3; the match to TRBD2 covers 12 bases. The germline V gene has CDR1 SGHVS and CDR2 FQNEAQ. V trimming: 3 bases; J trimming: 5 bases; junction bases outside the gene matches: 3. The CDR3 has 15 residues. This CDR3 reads CASSFSGLAGDTQYF. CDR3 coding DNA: TGTGCCAGCAGCTTTTCGGGACTAGCGGGAGATACGCAGTATTTT.

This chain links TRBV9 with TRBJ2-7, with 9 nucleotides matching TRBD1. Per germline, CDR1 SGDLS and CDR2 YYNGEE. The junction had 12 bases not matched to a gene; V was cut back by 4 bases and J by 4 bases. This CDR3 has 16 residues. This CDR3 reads CASSPSPTGGKYEQYF. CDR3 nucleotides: TGTGCCAGCAGCCCTAGCCCGACAGGGGGAAAGTACGAGCAGTACTTC.

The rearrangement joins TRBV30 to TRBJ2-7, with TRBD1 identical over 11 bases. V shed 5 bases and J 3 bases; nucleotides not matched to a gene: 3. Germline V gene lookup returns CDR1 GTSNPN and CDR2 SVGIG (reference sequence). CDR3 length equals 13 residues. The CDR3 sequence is CAWGQGADYEQYF. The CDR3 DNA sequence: TGTGCCTGGGGACAGGGGGCAGACTACGAGCAGTACTTC.

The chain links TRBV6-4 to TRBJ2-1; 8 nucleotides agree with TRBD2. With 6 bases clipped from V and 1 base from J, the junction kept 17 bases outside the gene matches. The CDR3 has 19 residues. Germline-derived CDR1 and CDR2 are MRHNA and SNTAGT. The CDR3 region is CASRPDGGERGSSYNEQFF. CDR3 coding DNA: TGTGCCAGCAGGCCAGACGGGGGAGAGCGGGGGTCATCCTACAATGAGCAGTTCTTC.

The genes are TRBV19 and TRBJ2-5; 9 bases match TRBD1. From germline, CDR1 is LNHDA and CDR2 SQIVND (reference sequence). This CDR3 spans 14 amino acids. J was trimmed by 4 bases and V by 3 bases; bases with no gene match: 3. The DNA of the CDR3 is TGTGCCAGTAGTATGGGGACAGGGCTAGAGACCCAGTACTTC. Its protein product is CASSMGTGLETQYF.

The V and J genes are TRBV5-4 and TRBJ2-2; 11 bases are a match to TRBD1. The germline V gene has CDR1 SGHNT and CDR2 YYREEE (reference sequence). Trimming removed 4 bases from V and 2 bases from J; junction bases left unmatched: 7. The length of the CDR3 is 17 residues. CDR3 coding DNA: TGTGCCAGCAGCCCAAAGGACAGGGGGCGAAACACCGGGGAGCTGTTTTTT. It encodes CASSPKDRGRNTGELFF.

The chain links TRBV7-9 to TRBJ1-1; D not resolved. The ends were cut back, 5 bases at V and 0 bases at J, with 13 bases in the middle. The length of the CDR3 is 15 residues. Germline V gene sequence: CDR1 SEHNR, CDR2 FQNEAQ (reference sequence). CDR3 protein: CASSHRSLMNTEAFF. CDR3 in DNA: TGTGCCAGCAGCCACAGAAGCCTTATGAACACTGAAGCTTTCTTT. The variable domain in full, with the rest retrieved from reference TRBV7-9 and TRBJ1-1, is DTGVSQNPRHKITKRGQNVTFRCDPISEHNRLYWYRQTLGQGPEFLTYFQNEAQLEKSRLLSDRFSAERPKGSFSTLEIQRTEQGDSAMYLCASSHRSLMNTEAFFGQGTRLTVV.

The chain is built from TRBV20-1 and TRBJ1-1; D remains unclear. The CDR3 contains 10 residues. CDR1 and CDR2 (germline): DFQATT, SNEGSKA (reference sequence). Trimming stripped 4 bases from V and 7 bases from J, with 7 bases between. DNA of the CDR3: TGCAGTGCTATTACGAGTGAAGCTTTCTTT. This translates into CSAITSEAFF.

Here the CDR3 reads CASSLSDYSGNTIYF. CDR3 DNA: TGTGCCAGCAGCTTATCCGACTACTCTGGAAACACCATATATTTT. This chain connects TRBV7-2 to TRBJ1-3; D gene ambiguous. The germline V and J ends were trimmed by 2 bases and 0 bases, with 8 bases remaining between them. CDR1 and CDR2 from the germline V gene are SGHTA and FQGNSA. The CDR3 covers 15 residues.